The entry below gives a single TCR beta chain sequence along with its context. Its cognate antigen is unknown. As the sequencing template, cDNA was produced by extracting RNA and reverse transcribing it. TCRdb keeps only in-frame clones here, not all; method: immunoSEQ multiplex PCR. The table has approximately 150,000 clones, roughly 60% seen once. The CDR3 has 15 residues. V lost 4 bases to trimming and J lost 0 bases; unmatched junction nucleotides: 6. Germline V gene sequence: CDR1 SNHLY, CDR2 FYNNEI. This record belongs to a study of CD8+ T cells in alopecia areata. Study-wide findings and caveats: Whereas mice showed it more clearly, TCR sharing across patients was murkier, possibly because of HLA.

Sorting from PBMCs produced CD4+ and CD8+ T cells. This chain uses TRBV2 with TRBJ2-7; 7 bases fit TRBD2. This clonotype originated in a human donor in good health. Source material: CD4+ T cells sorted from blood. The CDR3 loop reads CASSGIGTNSYEQYF. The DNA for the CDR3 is TGTGCCAGCAGTGGAATCGGGACTAACTCCTACGAGCAGTACTTC. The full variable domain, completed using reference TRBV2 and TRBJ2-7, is EPEVTQTPSHQVTQMGQEVILRCVPISNHLYFYWYRQILGQKVEFLVSFYNNEISEKSEIFDDQFSVERPDGSNFTLKIRSTKLEDSAMYFCASSGIGTNSYEQYFGPGTRLTVT.